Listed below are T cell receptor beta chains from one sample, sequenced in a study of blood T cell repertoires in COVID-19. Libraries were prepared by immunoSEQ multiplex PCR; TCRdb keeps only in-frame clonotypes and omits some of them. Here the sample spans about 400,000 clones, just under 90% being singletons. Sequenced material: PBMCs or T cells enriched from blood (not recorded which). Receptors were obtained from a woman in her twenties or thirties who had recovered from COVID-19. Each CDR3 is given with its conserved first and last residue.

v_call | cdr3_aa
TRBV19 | CASSISWTSYEQYF
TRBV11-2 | CASSLIPPSGRARNEQFF
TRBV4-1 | CASSLALAGAGETQYF
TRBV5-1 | CASSDGREDTGELFF
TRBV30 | CAWGGLGRGETQYF
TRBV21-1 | CASSVHREYEQYF
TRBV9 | CASSARLAGGDTQYF
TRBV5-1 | CASSRTEDSYNEQFF
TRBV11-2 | CASSDLNRVPTEAFF
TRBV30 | CAWSVGLNNSPLHF
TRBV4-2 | CASSQVTGSGTGELFF
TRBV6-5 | CASSRGQDYEQYF
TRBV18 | CASSRPDTPNYGYTF
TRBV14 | CASSQGSAYRGRKTQYF
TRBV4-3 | CASSQVIGPDTQYF
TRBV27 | CASSPRGATNEKLFF
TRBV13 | CASRRSRQGYEQYF
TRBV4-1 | CASSQEELASSYNEQFF
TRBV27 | CASSFRENYGYTF
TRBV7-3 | CASSLTAGVGRGAYNEQFF